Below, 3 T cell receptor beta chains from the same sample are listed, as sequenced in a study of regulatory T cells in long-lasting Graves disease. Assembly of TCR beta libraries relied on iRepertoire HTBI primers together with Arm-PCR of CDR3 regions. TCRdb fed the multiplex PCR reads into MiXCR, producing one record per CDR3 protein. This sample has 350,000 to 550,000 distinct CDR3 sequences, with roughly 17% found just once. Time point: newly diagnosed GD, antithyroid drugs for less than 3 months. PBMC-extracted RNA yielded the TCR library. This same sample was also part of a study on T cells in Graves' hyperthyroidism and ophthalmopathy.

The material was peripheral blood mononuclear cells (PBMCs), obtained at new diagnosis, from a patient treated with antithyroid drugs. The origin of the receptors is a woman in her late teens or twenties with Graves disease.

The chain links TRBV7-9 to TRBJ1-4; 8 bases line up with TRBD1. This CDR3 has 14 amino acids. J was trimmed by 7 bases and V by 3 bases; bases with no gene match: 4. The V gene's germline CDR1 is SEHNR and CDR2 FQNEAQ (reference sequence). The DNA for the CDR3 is TGTGCCAGCAGCTTGGGACAGGAAGGTGAAAAACTGTTTTTT. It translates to CASSLGQEGEKLFF.

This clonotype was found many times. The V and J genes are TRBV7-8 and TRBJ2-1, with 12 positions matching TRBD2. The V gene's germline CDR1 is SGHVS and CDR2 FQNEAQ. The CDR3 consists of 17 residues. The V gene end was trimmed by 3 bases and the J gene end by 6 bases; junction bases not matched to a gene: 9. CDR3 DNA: TGTGCCAGCAGCTTCTGGCTAGCGGGAGGGCCGGGCAATGAGCAGTTCTTC. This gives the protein CASSFWLAGGPGNEQFF.

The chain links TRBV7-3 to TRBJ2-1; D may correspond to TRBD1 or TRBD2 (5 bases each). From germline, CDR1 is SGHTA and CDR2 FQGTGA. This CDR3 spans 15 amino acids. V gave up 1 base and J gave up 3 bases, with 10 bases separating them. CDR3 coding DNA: TGTGCCAGCAGCTTAATCGGGGCGCGCTACAATGAGCAGTTCTTC. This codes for CASSLIGARYNEQFF.